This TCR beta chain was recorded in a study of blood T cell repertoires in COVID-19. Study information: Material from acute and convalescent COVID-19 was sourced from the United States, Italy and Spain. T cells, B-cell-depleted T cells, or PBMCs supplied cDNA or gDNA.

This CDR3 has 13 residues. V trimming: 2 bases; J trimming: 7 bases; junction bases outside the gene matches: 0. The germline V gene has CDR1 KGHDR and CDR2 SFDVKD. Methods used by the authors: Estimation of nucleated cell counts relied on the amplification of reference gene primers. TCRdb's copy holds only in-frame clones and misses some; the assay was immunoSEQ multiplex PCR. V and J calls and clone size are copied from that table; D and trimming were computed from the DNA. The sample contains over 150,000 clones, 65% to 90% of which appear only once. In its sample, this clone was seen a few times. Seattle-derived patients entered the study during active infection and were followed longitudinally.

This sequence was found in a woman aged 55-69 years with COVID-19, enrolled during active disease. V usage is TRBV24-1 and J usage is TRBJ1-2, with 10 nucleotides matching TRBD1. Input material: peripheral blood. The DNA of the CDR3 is TGTGCCACCAGTGATTGGACAGGGGGTGGCTACACCTTC. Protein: CATSDWTGGGYTF.